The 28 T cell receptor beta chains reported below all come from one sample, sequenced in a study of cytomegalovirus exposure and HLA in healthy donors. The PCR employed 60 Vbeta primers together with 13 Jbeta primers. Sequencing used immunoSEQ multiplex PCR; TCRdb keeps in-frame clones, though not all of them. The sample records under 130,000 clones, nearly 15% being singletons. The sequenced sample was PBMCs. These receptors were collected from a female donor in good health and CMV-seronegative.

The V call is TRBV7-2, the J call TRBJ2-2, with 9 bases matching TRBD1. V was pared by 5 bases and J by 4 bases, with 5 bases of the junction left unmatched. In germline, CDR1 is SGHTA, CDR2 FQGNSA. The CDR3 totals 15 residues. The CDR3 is CASSGGQGVTGELFF. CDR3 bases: TGTGCCAGCAGCGGGGGACAGGGAGTCACCGGGGAGCTGTTTTTT.

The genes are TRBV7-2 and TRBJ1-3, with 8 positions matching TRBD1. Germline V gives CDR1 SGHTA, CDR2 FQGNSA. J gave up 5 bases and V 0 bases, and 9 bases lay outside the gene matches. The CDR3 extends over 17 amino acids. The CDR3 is CASSLAIRTGIRNTIYF. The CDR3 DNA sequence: TGTGCCAGCAGCTTAGCCATTCGGACAGGGATTAGAAACACCATATATTTT.

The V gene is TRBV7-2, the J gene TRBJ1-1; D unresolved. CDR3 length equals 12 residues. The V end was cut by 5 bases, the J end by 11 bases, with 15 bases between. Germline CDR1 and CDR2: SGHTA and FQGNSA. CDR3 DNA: TGTGCCAGCAGCCCAGGAGGTTTGGGTGCTTTCTTT. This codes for CASSPGGLGAFF.

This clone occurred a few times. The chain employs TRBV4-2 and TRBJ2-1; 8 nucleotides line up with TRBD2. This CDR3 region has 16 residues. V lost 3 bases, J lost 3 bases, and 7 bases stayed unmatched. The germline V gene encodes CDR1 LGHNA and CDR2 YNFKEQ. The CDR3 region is CASSQGLVPSYNEQFF. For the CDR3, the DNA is TGTGCCAGCAGCCAGGGACTAGTGCCTAGCTACAATGAGCAGTTCTTC.

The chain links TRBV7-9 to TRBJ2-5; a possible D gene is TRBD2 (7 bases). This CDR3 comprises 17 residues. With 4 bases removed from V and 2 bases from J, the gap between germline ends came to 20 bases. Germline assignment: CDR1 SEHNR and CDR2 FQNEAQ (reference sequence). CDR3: CASSSEGGRGLQETQYF. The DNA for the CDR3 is TGTGCCAGCAGCTCCGAGGGAGGCAGGGGACTACAAGAGACCCAGTACTTC.

The CDR3 DNA is TGTGCCAGCAGTTTTGCGGTCTCCTACGAGCAGTACTTC. Translating it yields CASSFAVSYEQYF. This sequence joins TRBV27 and TRBJ2-7; no definite D call. The CDR3 is 13 residues long. CDR1 is MNHEY and CDR2 is SMNVEV in the germline V gene (reference sequence). Trimming cost V 3 bases and J 0 bases, with 6 bases left between them.

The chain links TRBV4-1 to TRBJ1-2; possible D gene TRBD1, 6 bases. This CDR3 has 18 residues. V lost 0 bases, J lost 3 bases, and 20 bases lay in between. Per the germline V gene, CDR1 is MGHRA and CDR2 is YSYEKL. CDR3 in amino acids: CASSQEQLPLTGDYGYTF. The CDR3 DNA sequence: TGCGCCAGCAGCCAAGAGCAACTACCCCTGACAGGAGACTATGGCTACACCTTC.

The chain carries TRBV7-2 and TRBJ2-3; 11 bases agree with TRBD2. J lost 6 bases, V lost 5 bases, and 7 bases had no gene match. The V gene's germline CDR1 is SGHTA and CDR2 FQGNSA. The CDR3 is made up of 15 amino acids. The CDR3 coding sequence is TGTGCCAGCAGCATGACTAGCGGGAACTCGGATACGCAGTATTTT. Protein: CASSMTSGNSDTQYF.

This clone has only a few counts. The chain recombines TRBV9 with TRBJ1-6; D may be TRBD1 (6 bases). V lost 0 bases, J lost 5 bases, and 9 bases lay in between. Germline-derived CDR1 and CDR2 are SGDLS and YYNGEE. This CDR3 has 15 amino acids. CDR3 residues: CASSVAGGDNSPLHF. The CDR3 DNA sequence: TGTGCCAGCAGCGTAGCGGGGGGCGATAATTCACCCCTCCACTTT.

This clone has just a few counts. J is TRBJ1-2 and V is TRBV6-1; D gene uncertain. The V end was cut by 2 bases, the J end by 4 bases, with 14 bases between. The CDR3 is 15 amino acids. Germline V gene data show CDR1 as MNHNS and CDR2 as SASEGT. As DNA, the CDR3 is TGTGCCAGCAGTGAACCCCTTCTGGAGGGCTATGGCTACACCTTC. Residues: CASSEPLLEGYGYTF.

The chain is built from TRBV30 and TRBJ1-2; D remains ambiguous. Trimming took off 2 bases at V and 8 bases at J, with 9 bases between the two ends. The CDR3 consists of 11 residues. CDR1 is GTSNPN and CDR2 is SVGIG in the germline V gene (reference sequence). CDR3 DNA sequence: TGTGCCTGGAGTACAGTTGGAGGCTACACCTTC. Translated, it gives CAWSTVGGYTF.

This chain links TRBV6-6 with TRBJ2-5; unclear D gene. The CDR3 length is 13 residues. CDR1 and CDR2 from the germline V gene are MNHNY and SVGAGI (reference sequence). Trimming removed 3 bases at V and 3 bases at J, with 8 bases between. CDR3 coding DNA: TGTGCCAGCAGTTATGGCCACGAAGAGACCCAGTACTTC. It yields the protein CASSYGHEETQYF.

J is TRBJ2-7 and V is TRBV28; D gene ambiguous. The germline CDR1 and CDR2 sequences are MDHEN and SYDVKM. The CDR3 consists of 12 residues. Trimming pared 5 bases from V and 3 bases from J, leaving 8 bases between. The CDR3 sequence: CASSLPFYEQYF. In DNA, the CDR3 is TGTGCCAGCAGTCTCCCCTTCTACGAGCAGTACTTC.

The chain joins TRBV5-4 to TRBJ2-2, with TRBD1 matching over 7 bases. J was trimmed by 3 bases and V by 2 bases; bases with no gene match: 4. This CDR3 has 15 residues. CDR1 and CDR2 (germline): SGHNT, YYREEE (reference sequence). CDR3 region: CASSFRQGDTGELFF. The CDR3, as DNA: TGTGCCAGCAGCTTCCGACAGGGCGACACCGGGGAGCTGTTTTTT.

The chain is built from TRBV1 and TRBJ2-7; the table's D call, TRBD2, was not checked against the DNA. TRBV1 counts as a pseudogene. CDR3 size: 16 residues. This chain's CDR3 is CTSRRLARRGSYEQYF. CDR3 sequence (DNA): TGCACCAGCAGACGACTAGCGAGACGCGGCTCTTACGAGCAGTACTTC.

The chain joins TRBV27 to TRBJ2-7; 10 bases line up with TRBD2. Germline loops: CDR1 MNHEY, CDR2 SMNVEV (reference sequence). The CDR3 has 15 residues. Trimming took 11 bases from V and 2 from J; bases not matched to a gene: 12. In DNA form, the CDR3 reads TGTGCCCGGGGTCTAGCGGGAGTAGGGACCTACGAGCAGTACTTC. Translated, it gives CARGLAGVGTYEQYF.

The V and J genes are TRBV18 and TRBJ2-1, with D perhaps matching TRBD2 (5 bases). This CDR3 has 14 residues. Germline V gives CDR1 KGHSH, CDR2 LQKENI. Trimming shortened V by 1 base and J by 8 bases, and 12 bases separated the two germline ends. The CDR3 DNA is TGTGCCAGCTCACCACTCTCGGGGAACCATGAGCAGTTCTTC. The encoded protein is CASSPLSGNHEQFF. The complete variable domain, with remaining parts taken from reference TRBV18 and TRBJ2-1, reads NAGVMQNPRHLVRRRGQEARLRCSPMKGHSHVYWYRQLPEEGLKFMVYLQKENIIDESGMPKERFSAEFPKEGPSILRIQQVVRGDSAAYFCASSPLSGNHEQFFGPGTRLTVL.

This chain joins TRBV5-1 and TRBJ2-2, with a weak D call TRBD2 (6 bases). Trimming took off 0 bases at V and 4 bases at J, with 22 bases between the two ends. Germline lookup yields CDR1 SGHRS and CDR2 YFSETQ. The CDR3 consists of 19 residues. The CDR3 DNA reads TGCGCCAGCAGCTTGGGACGTGGAGGGCCCCCGGATCGCACCGGGGAGCTGTTTTTT. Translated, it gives CASSLGRGGPPDRTGELFF. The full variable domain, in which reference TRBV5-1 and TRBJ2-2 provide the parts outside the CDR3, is KAGVTQTPRYLIKTRGQQVTLSCSPISGHRSVSWYQQTPGQGLQFLFEYFSETQRNKGNFPGRFSGRQFSNSRSEMNVSTLELGDSALYLCASSLGRGGPPDRTGELFFGEGSRLTVL.

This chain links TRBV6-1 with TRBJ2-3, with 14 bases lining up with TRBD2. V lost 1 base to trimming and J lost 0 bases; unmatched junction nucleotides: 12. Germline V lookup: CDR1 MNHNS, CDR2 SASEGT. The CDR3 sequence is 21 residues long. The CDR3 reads CASSEEEARTSGGRSTDTQYF. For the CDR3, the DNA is TGTGCCAGCAGTGAAGAGGAGGCTAGGACTAGCGGGGGGCGAAGCACAGATACGCAGTATTTT.

CDR3 nucleotide sequence: TGTGCTAGTGGTTACGGACAGGGACATGGGACGAACACTGAAGCTTTCTTT. Encoded protein: CASGYGQGHGTNTEAFF. The V call is TRBV12-5, the J call TRBJ1-1; TRBD1 aligns across 8 bases. Germline CDR1 reads LGHNT; CDR2 reads FRNRAP. CDR3 size: 17 residues. The ends lost 4 bases at V and 1 base at J; junction bases unmatched: 11.

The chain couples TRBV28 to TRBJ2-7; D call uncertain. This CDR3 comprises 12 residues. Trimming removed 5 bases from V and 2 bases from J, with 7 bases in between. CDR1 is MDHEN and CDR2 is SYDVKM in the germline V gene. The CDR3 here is CASSPDTYEQYF. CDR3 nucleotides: TGTGCCAGCAGTCCCGACACCTACGAGCAGTACTTC.

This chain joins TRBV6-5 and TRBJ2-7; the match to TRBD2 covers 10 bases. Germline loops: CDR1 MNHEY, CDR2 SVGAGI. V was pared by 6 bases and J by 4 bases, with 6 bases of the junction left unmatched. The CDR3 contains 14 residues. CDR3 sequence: CASSQSSGSYEQYF. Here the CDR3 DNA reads TGTGCCAGCAGCCAATCTAGCGGGAGTTACGAGCAGTACTTC.

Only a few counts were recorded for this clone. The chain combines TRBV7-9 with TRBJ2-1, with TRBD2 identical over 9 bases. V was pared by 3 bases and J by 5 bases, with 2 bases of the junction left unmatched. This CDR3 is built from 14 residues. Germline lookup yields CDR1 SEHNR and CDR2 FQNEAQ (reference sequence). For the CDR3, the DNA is TGTGCCAGCAGCTTTGCGGGAGGGAACAATGAGCAGTTCTTC. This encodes CASSFAGGNNEQFF.

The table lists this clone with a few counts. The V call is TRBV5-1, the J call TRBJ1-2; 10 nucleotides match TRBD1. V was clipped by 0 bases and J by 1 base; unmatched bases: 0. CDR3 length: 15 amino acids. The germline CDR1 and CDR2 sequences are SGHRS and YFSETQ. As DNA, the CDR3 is TGCGCCAGCAGCTTGGGGGACAGGGGTAACTATGGCTACACCTTC. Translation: CASSLGDRGNYGYTF.

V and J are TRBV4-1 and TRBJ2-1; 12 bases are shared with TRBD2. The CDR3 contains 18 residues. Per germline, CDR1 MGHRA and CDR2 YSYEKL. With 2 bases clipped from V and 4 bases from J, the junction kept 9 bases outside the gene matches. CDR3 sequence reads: CASSQRTSGAPGYNEQFF. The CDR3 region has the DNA TGCGCCAGCAGCCAACGGACTAGCGGGGCCCCCGGGTACAATGAGCAGTTCTTC.

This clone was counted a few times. The CDR3 region has the DNA TGTGCCAGCAGAGACCGGGACTATAGAAACATTCAGTACTTC. Amino acid sequence: CASRDRDYRNIQYF. This sequence joins TRBV6-5 and TRBJ2-4, with 7 bases fitting TRBD2. The germline CDR1 and CDR2 sequences are MNHEY and SVGAGI. J lost 6 bases, V lost 6 bases, and 8 bases had no gene match. The CDR3 covers 14 residues.

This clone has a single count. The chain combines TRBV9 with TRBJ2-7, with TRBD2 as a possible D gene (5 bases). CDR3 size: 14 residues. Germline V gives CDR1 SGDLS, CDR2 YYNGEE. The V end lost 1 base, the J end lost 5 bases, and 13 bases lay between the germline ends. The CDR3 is CASSVNVRRNEQYF. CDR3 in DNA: TGTGCCAGCAGCGTAAATGTGCGGAGGAACGAGCAGTACTTC.

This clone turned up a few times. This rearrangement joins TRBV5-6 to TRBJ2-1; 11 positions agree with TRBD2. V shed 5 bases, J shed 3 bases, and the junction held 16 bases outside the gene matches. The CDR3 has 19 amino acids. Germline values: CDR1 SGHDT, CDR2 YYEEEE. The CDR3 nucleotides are TGTGCCAGCAGTCCCGGGGGCCTAGCGGGAGGCCACCTCTACAATGAGCAGTTCTTC. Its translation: CASSPGGLAGGHLYNEQFF.